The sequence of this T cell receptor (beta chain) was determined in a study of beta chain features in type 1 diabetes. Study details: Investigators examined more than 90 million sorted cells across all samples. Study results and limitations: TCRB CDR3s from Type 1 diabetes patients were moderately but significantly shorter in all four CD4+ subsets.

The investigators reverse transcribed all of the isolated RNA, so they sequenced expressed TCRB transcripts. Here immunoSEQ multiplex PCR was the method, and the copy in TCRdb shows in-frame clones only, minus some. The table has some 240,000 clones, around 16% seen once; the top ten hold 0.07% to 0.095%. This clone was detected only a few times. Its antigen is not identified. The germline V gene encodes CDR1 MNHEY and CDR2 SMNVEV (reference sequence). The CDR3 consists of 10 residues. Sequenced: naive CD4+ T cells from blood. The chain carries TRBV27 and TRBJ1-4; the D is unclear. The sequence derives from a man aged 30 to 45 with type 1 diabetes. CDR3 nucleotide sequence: TGTGCACCGGGCCCGGAAAAACTGTTTTTT. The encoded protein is CAPGPEKLFF.